The clone carrying this T cell receptor beta chain was seen a handful of times. Antigen unknown. This sample stems from a study of a mutant IDH1 vaccine in newly diagnosed glioma. Study-wide background: Patients were started on vaccination 4-6 weeks after radiotherapy alone, or with temozolomide cycles. Regarding the study as a whole: Of all patients, roughly 93% showed vaccine-induced immune responses.

Sample time point: week 5, during vaccination. Vaccination comprised doses that each held 300 ug of mutant IDH1 20-mer peptide, plus topical imiquimod. Donor tumors were new WHO grade 3 or 4 IDH1-mutant, ATRX-lost astrocytomas. Profiled with immunoSEQ multiplex PCR; TCRdb holds only in-frame clones, not every one. The data hold 50,000 to 65,000 clones, with approximately 82% observed a single time. Germline assignment: CDR1 LGHNA and CDR2 YNFKEQ. The length of the CDR3 is 17 residues. V was pared by 4 bases and J by 0 bases, with 19 bases between. The chain uses TRBV4-2 and TRBJ2-7; D might be TRBD1 or TRBD2, each matching 6 bases. Sequenced material: PBMCs, taken from a glioma patient whose treatment included an IDH1 peptide vaccine. This clonotype originated in a man aged 30-40 years with glioma. Here the CDR3 reads CASSPTDRGTPSYEQYF. Written as DNA, the CDR3 is TGTGCCAGCAGCCCCACGGATCGCGGGACACCCTCCTACGAGCAGTACTTC.